Shown below are 17 T cell receptor beta chains from a single sample sequenced in a study of spatial heterogeneity in lung cancer. The study, taken as a whole, reports: Expanded intratumoral alpha and beta TCR counts tracked tumor mutation counts.

The antigens of these receptors remain unknown. TCRdb ran MiXCR on the 5' RACE reads and lists one entry per CDR3 protein. The table shows around 7,900 distinct CDR3 sequences, with about 14% occurring only once. Time point in this sample: sample taken at primary tumor resection. Material: lung tumor tissue, obtained at surgery. These receptors all come from a female donor with early-stage non-small cell lung cancer.

This clonotype is labeled as medium-sized. The size of this beta chain means little, since it is a stray read in a library made for alpha chains. V gene TRBV7-3 combines with J gene TRBJ2-1; the D gene is possibly TRBD2 (7 bases). Germline V CDR1 and CDR2: SGHTA, FQGTGA. CDR3 length equals 15 residues. V lost 3 bases and J 2 bases, leaving 11 bases between the germline ends. This CDR3 is CASSFGGGPYNEQFF. The CDR3 DNA is TGTGCCAGCAGCTTCGGCGGGGGCCCCTACAATGAGCAGTTCTTC.

This clonotype is medium-sized. As an off-target read in a library built for alpha chains, this beta chain has a frequency of little significance. The chain couples TRBV28 to TRBJ2-7; no firm D call. This CDR3 comprises 14 residues. The V and J ends lost 3 bases and 2 bases respectively, with 11 bases between them. The germline V gene has CDR1 MDHEN and CDR2 SYDVKM. The CDR3 bases are TGTGCCAGCAGTTTTGGCCACTTCCCCTACGAGCAGTACTTC. It encodes CASSFGHFPYEQYF.

This clonotype was seen ten or more times. The size of this beta chain means little, since it is a stray read in a library made for alpha chains. The CDR3 DNA follows: TGTGCCAGCAGCTTCTACGGGGAGCTGTTTTTT. Amino acids: CASSFYGELFF. V usage is TRBV5-4 and J usage is TRBJ2-2; the D is unclear. Per germline, CDR1 SGHNT and CDR2 YYREEE (reference sequence). This CDR3 is 11 amino acids long. Trimming stripped 2 bases from V and 7 bases from J, with 3 bases between.

In this sample, this clonotype turned up many times. This beta chain came through as a stray read in a library set up for alpha chains, and its size says little. V and J are TRBV5-4 and TRBJ2-1; D gene uncertain. The length of the CDR3 is 19 residues. V lost 0 bases, J lost 6 bases, and 25 bases lay in between. CDR1 and CDR2 from the germline V gene are SGHNT and YYREEE (reference sequence). The CDR3 DNA follows: TGTGCCAGCAGCTTGGGACCTGGCTGGGCGAAGTTAAGGGCCAATGAGCAGTTCTTC. Encoded protein: CASSLGPGWAKLRANEQFF.

This clonotype was counted many times. The library was built for alpha chains, so this beta chain is an off-target read and its size means little. The chain employs TRBV20-1 and TRBJ2-3; D gene uncertain. V lost 5 bases and J 2 bases, leaving 11 bases between the germline ends. Germline loops: CDR1 DFQATT, CDR2 SNEGSKA (reference sequence). This CDR3 comprises 13 residues. CDR3 nucleotide sequence: TGCAGTGCTCCGACACGAACCACAGATACGCAGTATTTT. It translates to CSAPTRTTDTQYF.

By sample share, this clonotype is medium-sized. This beta chain is an off-target read within a library intended for alpha chains, so its frequency means little. V and J are TRBV20-1 and TRBJ2-7; D is perhaps TRBD1 or TRBD2 (5 bases each). Trimming removed 5 bases at V and 0 bases at J, with 11 bases between. Per germline, CDR1 DFQATT and CDR2 SNEGSKA (reference sequence). This CDR3 has 13 amino acids. In nucleotides, the CDR3 is TGCAGTGCTGGGACGGGCAGCTCCTACGAGCAGTACTTC. Encoded protein: CSAGTGSSYEQYF.

This clonotype was observed many times. The library was built for alpha chains, so this beta chain is an off-target read and its size means little. The gene calls are TRBV5-6 and TRBJ2-2; 8 bases fit TRBD1. The CDR3 consists of 19 residues. J was trimmed by 0 bases and V by 3 bases; bases with no gene match: 13. Germline assignment: CDR1 SGHDT and CDR2 YYEEEE. CDR3 residues: CASSSDRDFLLANTGELFF. CDR3 in DNA: TGTGCCAGCAGCTCGGACAGGGATTTTCTTCTCGCGAACACCGGGGAGCTGTTTTTT.

This clonotype was recorded many times. Within a library made for alpha chains, this beta chain is off target, and its count is uninformative. The J gene is TRBJ1-2, the V gene TRBV4-1; D may be TRBD1 (5 bases). V was pared by 4 bases and J by 8 bases, with 11 bases between. The CDR3 covers 12 residues. CDR1 is MGHRA and CDR2 is YSYEKL in the germline V gene. The CDR3 loop reads CASSRQGRGYTF. The CDR3 nucleotides are TGCGCCAGCAGCCGCCAGGGACGCGGCTACACCTTC.

For this clonotype: For a library built for alpha chains, this beta chain is a stray read; little rests on its size. The chain is built from TRBV28 and TRBJ2-2; 9 bases line up with TRBD1. The CDR3 extends over 15 amino acids. From germline, CDR1 is MDHEN and CDR2 SYDVKM. V was clipped by 6 bases and J by 5 bases; unmatched bases: 7. The CDR3 here is CASSRQGVRTGELFF. CDR3 DNA: TGTGCCAGCAGCCGACAGGGGGTTAGGACCGGGGAGCTGTTTTTT.

By share of the sample, this clonotype is medium-sized. Little can be read into the size of this beta chain, an off-target read in a library designed for alpha chains. This chain uses TRBV3-1 with TRBJ2-7; the D gene is possibly TRBD1 (5 bases). CDR1 is LGHDT, CDR2 YNNKEL, per germline (reference sequence). The CDR3 sequence is 15 residues long. Deletions cut 3 bases from V and 2 bases from J, with 14 bases between. The CDR3 region is CASSQGPVRAYEQYF. For the CDR3, the DNA is TGTGCCAGCAGCCAGGGGCCGGTCCGCGCCTACGAGCAGTACTTC.

This clonotype showed up many times. In a library made to pick up alpha chains, this beta chain is a stray read with a size that means little. V and J are TRBV7-8 and TRBJ1-5, with D unresolved. CDR3 length: 15 residues. Trimming shortened V by 2 bases and J by 4 bases, and 12 bases separated the two germline ends. Germline CDR1 SGHVS, CDR2 FQNEAQ. CDR3 DNA: TGTGCCAGCAGCTTAAACAGCGGAGTGAATCAGCCCCAGCATTTT. Translated, it gives CASSLNSGVNQPQHF.

This clonotype ranks as medium-sized (0.01 to 0.1%). This beta chain is off target for a library built for alpha chains, so its abundance means little. CDR3 nucleotide sequence: TGTGCCACTCATTACTACGAGCAGTACTTC. Its translation is CATHYYEQYF. V is TRBV28 and J is TRBJ2-7; no firm D call. This CDR3 has 10 amino acids. In germline, CDR1 is MDHEN, CDR2 SYDVKM. The V gene lost 10 bases and the J gene lost 3 bases, with 7 bases spanning the gap.

This clonotype is large by share. The library was designed around alpha chains, so this beta chain is a stray read whose abundance carries little weight. This chain joins TRBV20-1 and TRBJ1-1; no definite D call. Trimming removed 5 bases at V and 8 bases at J, with 18 bases between. The CDR3 has 13 amino acids. Germline lookup yields CDR1 DFQATT and CDR2 SNEGSKA (reference sequence). The CDR3 DNA follows: TGCAGTGCTCCACGGTCAGAAGGGCCCGAAGCTTTCTTT. Translating gives CSAPRSEGPEAFF.

By sample fraction, this clonotype is medium-sized (0.01 to 0.1%). This beta chain is an unintended read in a library built for alpha chains; its size means little. CDR3 sequence (DNA): TGTGCCAGCAGCCCTAGGTATCGACCCTACAATGAGCAGTTCTTC. As protein: CASSPRYRPYNEQFF. The chain joins TRBV3-1 to TRBJ2-1; no firm D call. CDR1 is LGHDT, CDR2 YNNKEL, per germline (reference sequence). This CDR3 spans 15 amino acids. Trimming left V 4 bases short and J 2 bases short, with 12 bases between.

By share, this clonotype counts as medium-sized (0.01 to 0.1%). This beta chain is off target for a library built for alpha chains, so its abundance means little. The rearrangement joins TRBV6-5 to TRBJ1-1; D not resolved. V was trimmed by 0 bases and J by 4 bases, leaving 12 bases between them. CDR1 and CDR2 (germline): MNHEY, SVGAGI. This CDR3 is built from 15 residues. The CDR3 protein is CASSYSLSLVTEAFF. CDR3 DNA: TGTGCCAGCAGTTACTCATTATCCCTGGTCACTGAAGCTTTCTTT.

This clonotype was found many times. Because this beta chain is a stray read in a library intended to capture alpha chains, its abundance should not be given much weight. The chain combines TRBV20-1 with TRBJ2-7; tentatively, D is TRBD1 (6 bases). V was pared by 3 bases and J by 5 bases, with 14 bases between. Germline V gene lookup returns CDR1 DFQATT and CDR2 SNEGSKA (reference sequence). The CDR3 has 13 amino acids. The CDR3 is CSARPTGIDEQYF. The CDR3 DNA follows: TGCAGTGCTAGGCCTACAGGGATCGACGAGCAGTACTTC.

This clonotype is labeled as medium-sized. Found in a library prepared for alpha chains, this beta chain is an off-target read, and its abundance has little meaning. The chain combines TRBV3-1 with TRBJ1-1; unclear D gene. Trimming took off 4 bases at V and 11 bases at J, with 23 bases between the two ends. This CDR3 is 15 amino acids long. Germline CDR1 reads LGHDT; CDR2 reads YNNKEL (reference sequence). This chain's CDR3 is CASSPTVYSVAEAFF. The CDR3 coding sequence is TGTGCCAGCAGCCCGACTGTTTATTCGGTCGCCGAGGCTTTCTTT.